This T cell receptor beta chain was sequenced for a study of blood T cell repertoires in COVID-19. Study information: Samples representing acute and convalescent COVID-19 were sourced from the United States, Italy and Spain. T cells, B-cell-depleted T cells, or PBMCs provided the cDNA or gDNA that served as material.

In the source study's methods: Reference gene primer amplification gave nucleated cell count estimates. Only in-frame clones appear in the TCRdb table, and some are missing; sequencing was by immunoSEQ multiplex PCR. From that table come the V and J calls and clone size; the DNA was used to work out D and trimming. This table has under 150,000 clones, 84% appearing once. The CDR3 runs 11 residues. This sequence originates from a human donor in a cohort sampled during active COVID-19. The rearrangement links TRBV21-1 to TRBJ2-2; no check of the table's D call, TRBD2, against the DNA was made. TRBV21-1 is labeled a pseudogene. The sequenced sample consisted of peripheral blood. CDR3 DNA sequence: TGTGCCAGCAGCAACCGGGGGTTCAGGTTTTTT. The encoded protein is CASSNRGFRFF.